This T cell receptor beta chain was profiled in a study of blood T cell repertoires in COVID-19. Overall study context: Collection of acute and convalescent COVID-19 samples took place in the United States, Italy and Spain. In each case, the material was cDNA or gDNA derived from T cells, B-cell-depleted T cells, or PBMCs.

While infection was still active, Seattle patients were enrolled and then followed longitudinally. Some clones are missing from TCRdb's copy, which holds only in-frame ones; the method was immunoSEQ multiplex PCR. Found here are around 49,000 clones, approximately 80% of them singletons; the top ten hold approximately 20%. This clone was found once. The CDR3 totals 17 residues. CDR1 and CDR2 (germline): MGHRA, YSYEKL. Losses at the gene ends were 0 bases for V and 3 bases for J; bases not matched to a gene: 5. The sample consisted of peripheral blood. The sequence derives from an elderly woman with COVID-19, enrolled during active disease. The chain combines TRBV4-1 with TRBJ2-5, with 12 bases fitting TRBD2. As DNA, the CDR3 is TGCGCCAGCAGCCAAGATTTGGCTAGCGGGAGGGAAGAGACCCAGTACTTC. It translates to CASSQDLASGREETQYF.